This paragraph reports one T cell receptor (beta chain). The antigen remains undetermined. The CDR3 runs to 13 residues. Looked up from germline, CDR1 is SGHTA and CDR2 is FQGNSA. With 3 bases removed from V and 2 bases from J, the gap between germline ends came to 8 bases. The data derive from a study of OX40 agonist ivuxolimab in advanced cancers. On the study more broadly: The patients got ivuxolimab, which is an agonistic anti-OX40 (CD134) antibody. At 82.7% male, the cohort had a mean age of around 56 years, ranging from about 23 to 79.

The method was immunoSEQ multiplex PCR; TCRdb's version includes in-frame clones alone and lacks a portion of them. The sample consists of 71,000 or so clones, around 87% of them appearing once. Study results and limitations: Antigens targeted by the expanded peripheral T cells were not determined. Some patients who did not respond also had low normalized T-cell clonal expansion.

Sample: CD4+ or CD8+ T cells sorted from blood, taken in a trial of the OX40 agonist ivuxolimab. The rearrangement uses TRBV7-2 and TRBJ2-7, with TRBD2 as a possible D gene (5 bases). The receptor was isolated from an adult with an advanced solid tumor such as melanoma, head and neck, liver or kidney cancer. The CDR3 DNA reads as TGTGCCAGCAGCTTCGGAGGACCCTACGAGCAGTACTTC. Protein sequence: CASSFGGPYEQYF.